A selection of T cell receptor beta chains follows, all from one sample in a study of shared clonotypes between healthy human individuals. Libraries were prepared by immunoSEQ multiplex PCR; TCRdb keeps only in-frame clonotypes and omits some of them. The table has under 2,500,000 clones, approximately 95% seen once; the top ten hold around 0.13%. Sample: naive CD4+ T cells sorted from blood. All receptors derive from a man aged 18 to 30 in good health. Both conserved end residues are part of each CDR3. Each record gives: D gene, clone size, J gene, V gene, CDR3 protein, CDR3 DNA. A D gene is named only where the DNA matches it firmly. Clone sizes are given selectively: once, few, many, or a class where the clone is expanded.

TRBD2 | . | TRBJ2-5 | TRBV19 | CASRGLAGEETQYF | TGTGCCAGTAGGGGACTAGCGGGGGAAGAGACCCAGTACTTC
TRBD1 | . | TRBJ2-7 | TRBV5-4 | CASSLTDRATEQYF | TGTGCCAGCAGCCTAACAGACAGGGCCACCGAGCAGTACTTC
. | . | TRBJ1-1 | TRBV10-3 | CAISESQGIGTEAFF | TGTGCCATCAGTGAGTCGCAGGGGATTGGCACTGAAGCTTTCTTT
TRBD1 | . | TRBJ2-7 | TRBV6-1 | CASITGTGVSYEQYF | TGTGCCAGCATTACCGGGACAGGGGTCTCCTACGAGCAGTACTTC
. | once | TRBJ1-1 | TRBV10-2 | CASKHAGEAFF | TGCGCCAGCAAACATGCCGGTGAAGCTTTCTTT
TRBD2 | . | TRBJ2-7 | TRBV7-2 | CASITSGGAYEQYF | TGTGCCAGCATAACTAGCGGGGGGGCGTACGAGCAGTACTTC
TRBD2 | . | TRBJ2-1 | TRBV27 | CASSPGLAGIPNEQFF | TGTGCCAGCAGTCCAGGACTAGCGGGGATACCTAATGAGCAGTTCTTC
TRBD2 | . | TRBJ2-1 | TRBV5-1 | CASSAGTSDDNEQFF | TGCGCCAGCAGCGCGGGGACTAGCGATGACAATGAGCAGTTCTTC
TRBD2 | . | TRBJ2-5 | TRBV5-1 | CASSAGLAGRETQYF | TGCGCCAGCAGCGCCGGACTAGCGGGAAGAGAGACCCAGTACTTC
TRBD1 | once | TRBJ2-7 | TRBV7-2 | CASSPPGTGPYEQYF | TGTGCCAGCAGCCCCCCCGGGACAGGGCCCTACGAGCAGTACTTC
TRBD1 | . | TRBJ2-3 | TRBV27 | CASSPTSTGATPYTDTQYF | TGTGCCAGCAGTCCGACCTCAACAGGGGCGACTCCATACACAGATACGCAGTATTTT
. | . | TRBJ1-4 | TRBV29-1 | CSVERREKLFF | TGCAGCGTTGAGAGGAGAGAAAAACTGTTTTTT
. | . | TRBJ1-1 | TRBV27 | CASSPGLGNTEAFF | TGTGCCAGCAGCCCCGGGTTGGGGAACACTGAAGCTTTCTTT
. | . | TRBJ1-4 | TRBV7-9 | CASSSGSEGGTNEKLFF | TGTGCCAGCAGTTCAGGGTCCGAGGGCGGGACTAATGAAAAACTGTTTTTT
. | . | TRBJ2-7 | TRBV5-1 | CASSLAGKHEQYF | TGCGCCAGCAGCTTGGCGGGGAAGCACGAGCAGTACTTC
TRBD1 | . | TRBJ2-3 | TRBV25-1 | CASSEKGQGAGDTQYF | TGTGCCAGCAGTGAAAAGGGACAGGGGGCCGGAGATACGCAGTATTTT
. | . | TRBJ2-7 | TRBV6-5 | CASSYSRRAYEQYF | TGTGCCAGCAGTTACTCGCGAAGAGCCTACGAGCAGTACTTC
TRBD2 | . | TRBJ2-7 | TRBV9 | CASSVDERGHEQYF | TGTGCCAGCAGCGTAGACGAGCGGGGACACGAGCAGTACTTC
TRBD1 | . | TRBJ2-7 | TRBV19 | CASSPLTGTGVYEQYF | TGTGCCAGTAGTCCTCTGACCGGGACAGGGGTCTACGAGCAGTACTTC
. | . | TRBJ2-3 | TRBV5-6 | CASSLPRGRHDTQYF | TGTGCCAGCAGCTTACCTAGAGGTAGGCACGATACGCAGTATTTT
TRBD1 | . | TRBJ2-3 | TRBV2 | CACTGQLTDTQYF | TGTGCCTGCACGGGACAGCTCACAGATACGCAGTATTTT
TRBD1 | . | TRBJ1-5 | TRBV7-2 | CASSLITGGWTNQPQHF | TGTGCCAGCAGTTTAATTACAGGGGGATGGACCAATCAGCCCCAGCATTTT
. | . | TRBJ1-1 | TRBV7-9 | CASSIGAGTITEAFF | TGTGCCAGCAGTATAGGGGCAGGGACGATAACTGAAGCTTTCTTT